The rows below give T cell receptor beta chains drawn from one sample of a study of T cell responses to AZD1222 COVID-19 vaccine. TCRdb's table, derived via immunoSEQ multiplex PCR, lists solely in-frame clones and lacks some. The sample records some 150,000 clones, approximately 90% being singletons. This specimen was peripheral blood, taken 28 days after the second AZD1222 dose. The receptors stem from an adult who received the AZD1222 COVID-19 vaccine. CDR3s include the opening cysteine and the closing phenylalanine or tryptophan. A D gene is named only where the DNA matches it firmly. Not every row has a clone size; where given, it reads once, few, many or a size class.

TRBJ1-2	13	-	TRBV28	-	CASSVGRTYGYTF	TGTGCCAGCAGCGTGGGGCGGACCTATGGCTACACCTTC
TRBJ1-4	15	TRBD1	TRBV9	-	CASSSRTGSYEKLFF	TGTGCCAGCAGCTCTAGGACAGGGAGCTATGAAAAACTGTTTTTT
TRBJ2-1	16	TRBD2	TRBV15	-	CATSRDRTSGGGEQFF	TGTGCCACCAGCAGAGATCGGACTAGCGGGGGGGGTGAGCAGTTCTTC
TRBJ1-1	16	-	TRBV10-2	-	CASSGVRRSTNTEAFF	TGCGCCAGCAGTGGGGTCCGACGGAGCACTAACACTGAAGCTTTCTTT
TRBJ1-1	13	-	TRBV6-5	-	CASSYGQIYEAFF	TGTGCCAGCAGTTACGGGCAGATCTATGAAGCTTTCTTT
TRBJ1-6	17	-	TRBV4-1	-	CASSRFRREGGNSPLHF	TGCGCCAGCAGCCGATTTAGGCGAGAGGGGGGAAATTCACCCCTCCACTTT
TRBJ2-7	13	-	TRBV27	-	CASSYGPGYEQYF	TGTGCCAGCAGTTACGGCCCCGGGTACGAGCAGTACTTC
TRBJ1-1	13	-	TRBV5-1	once	CASSLSGTQEAFF	TGCGCCAGCAGCTTGTCGGGGACTCAGGAAGCTTTCTTT
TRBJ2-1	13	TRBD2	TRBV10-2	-	CASSGTSYNEQFF	TGCGCCAGCAGTGGGACTAGCTACAATGAGCAGTTCTTC
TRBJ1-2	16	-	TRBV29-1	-	CSATDTLTPPNYGYTF	TGCAGCGCCACGGACACCCTTACCCCGCCTAACTATGGCTACACCTTC
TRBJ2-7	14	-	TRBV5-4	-	CASSLGLVSDEQYF	TGTGCCAGCAGCCTGGGATTAGTATCGGATGAGCAGTACTTC
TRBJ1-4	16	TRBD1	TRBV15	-	CATSRAGTATNEKLFF	TGTGCCACCAGCAGGGCCGGGACAGCAACTAATGAAAAACTGTTTTTT
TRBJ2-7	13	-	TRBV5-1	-	CASSFQQGYEQYF	TGCGCCAGCAGCTTTCAACAGGGTTACGAGCAGTACTTC
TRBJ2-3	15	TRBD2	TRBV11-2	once	CASSSLGGGTDTQYF	TGTGCCAGCAGCTCTCTCGGGGGGGGGACAGATACGCAGTATTTT
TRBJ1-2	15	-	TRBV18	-	CASSPPTGWDYGYTF	TGTGCCAGCTCACCCCCGACAGGCTGGGACTATGGCTACACCTTC
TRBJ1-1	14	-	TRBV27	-	CASSYIGHGTEAFF	TGTGCCAGCAGCTACATCGGGCACGGGACTGAAGCTTTCTTT
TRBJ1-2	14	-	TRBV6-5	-	CASSTGTTNYGYTF	TGTGCCAGCTCCACCGGGACAACCAACTATGGCTACACCTTC
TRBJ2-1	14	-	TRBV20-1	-	CSASVAGAYNEQFF	TGCAGTGCTAGTGTTGCGGGGGCGTACAATGAGCAGTTCTTC
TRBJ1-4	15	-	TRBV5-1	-	CASSAYPSTNEKLFF	TGCGCCAGCAGCGCGTACCCGTCAACTAATGAAAAACTGTTTTTT
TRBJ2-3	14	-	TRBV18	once	CASFSPTQGDTQYF	TGTGCCAGTTTTTCCCCGACCCAGGGAGATACGCAGTATTTT
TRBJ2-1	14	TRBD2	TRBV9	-	CASIRRGVRSEQFF	TGTGCCAGCATAAGGCGGGGGGTCAGGAGTGAGCAGTTCTTC
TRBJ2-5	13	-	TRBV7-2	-	CASSSSYSGTQYF	TGTGCCAGCAGCTCTAGCTACTCGGGGACCCAGTACTTC
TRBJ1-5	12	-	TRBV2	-	CASRTVGQPQHF	TGTGCCAGCCGGACGGTCGGTCAGCCCCAGCATTTT
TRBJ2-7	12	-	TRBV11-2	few	CASSGGFREQYF	TGTGCCAGCAGCGGCGGGTTTCGGGAGCAGTACTTC
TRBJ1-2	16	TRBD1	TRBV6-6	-	CASSLHRGVLNYGYTF	TGTGCCAGCAGCCTCCACAGGGGCGTTTTGAACTATGGCTACACCTTC
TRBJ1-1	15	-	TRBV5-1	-	CASSLEEPMNTEAFF	TGCGCCAGCAGCTTGGAGGAGCCCATGAACACTGAAGCTTTCTTT
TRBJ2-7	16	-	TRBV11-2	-	CASSLGRSGPFYEQYF	TGTGCCAGCAGCTTAGGGAGGTCAGGTCCCTTCTACGAGCAGTACTTC
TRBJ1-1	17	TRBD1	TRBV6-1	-	CASSEAGAGGRGTEAFF	TGTGCCAGCAGTGAAGCTGGGGCAGGGGGCCGGGGCACTGAAGCTTTCTTT
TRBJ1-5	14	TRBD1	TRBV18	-	CASSQGAGNQPQHF	TGTGCCAGCTCACAGGGGGCCGGCAATCAGCCCCAGCATTTT
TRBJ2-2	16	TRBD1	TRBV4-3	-	CASSQDLGQGSGELFF	TGCGCCAGCAGCCAAGATCTGGGACAGGGGTCCGGGGAGCTGTTTTTT
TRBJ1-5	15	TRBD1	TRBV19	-	CASSTDRGDYQPQHF	TGTGCCAGTAGTACGGACAGGGGTGATTATCAGCCCCAGCATTTT
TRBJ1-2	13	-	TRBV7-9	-	CASSPRAGYGYTF	TGTGCCAGCAGCCCAAGGGCGGGCTATGGCTACACCTTC
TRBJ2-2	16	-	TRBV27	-	CASSGTGTLNTGELFF	TGTGCCAGCAGCGGCACCGGGACATTGAACACCGGGGAGCTGTTTTTT
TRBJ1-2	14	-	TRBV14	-	CASSQLSGRYGYTF	TGTGCCAGCAGCCAATTGTCAGGGCGCTATGGCTACACCTTC
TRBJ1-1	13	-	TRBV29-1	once	CSVLKPMNTEAFF	TGCAGCGTCCTGAAACCTATGAACACTGAAGCTTTCTTT
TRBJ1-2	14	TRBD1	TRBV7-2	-	CASSLGQGAGGYTF	TGTGCCAGCAGCTTAGGACAGGGGGCAGGCGGCTACACCTTC
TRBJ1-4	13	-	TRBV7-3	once	CASSLGANEKLFF	TGTGCCAGCAGCTTAGGGGCTAATGAAAAACTGTTTTTT
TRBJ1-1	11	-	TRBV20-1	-	CSAIGGTEAFF	TGCAGTGCTATTGGGGGCACTGAAGCTTTCTTT
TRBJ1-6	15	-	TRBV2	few	CASSESGVFLSPLHF	TGTGCCAGCAGTGAATCGGGAGTATTCCTTTCACCCCTCCACTTT
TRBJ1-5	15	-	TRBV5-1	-	CASDLFDSSNQPQHF	TGCGCCAGCGACTTATTTGACAGTAGCAATCAGCCCCAGCATTTT
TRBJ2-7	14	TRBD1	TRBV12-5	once	CASGSGGFVPEQYF	TGTGCTAGTGGTTCAGGGGGCTTTGTCCCCGAGCAGTACTTC
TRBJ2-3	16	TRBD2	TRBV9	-	CASNLWGGAATDTQYF	TGTGCCAGCAACTTATGGGGGGGAGCAGCCACAGATACGCAGTATTTT
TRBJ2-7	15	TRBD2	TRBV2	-	CASSVSAGGSYEQYF	TGTGCCAGCAGTGTAAGTGCGGGGGGATCCTACGAGCAGTACTTC
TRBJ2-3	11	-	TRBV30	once	CAWSVQGPQYF	TGTGCCTGGAGTGTACAGGGCCCGCAGTATTTT
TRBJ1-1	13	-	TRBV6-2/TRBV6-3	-	CASSEDRNTEAFF	TGTGCCAGCAGCGAGGACAGAAACACTGAAGCTTTCTTT
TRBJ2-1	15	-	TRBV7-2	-	CASSFSKSSYNEQFF	TGTGCCAGCAGCTTTTCTAAGAGCTCCTACAATGAGCAGTTCTTC
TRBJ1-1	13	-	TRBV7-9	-	CASSPGGASGAFF	TGTGCCAGCAGCCCTGGGGGGGCGTCTGGAGCTTTCTTT
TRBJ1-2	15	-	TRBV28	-	CASSLGRGREYGYTF	TGTGCCAGCAGTTTAGGTAGGGGAAGGGAGTATGGCTACACCTTC
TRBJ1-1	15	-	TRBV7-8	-	CASSLYRGMNTEAFF	TGTGCCAGCAGCTTATATCGCGGCATGAACACTGAAGCTTTCTTT
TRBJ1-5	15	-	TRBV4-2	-	CASSQDGGRHQPQHF	TGTGCCAGCAGCCAAGACGGGGGGAGGCACCAGCCCCAGCATTTT
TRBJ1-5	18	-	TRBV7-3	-	CASSFFACLGAVNQPQHF	TGTGCCAGCAGCTTTTTTGCTTGTTTGGGGGCGGTCAATCAGCCCCAGCATTTT
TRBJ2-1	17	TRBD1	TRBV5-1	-	CASRGGQEGSSYNEQFF	TGCGCCAGCAGGGGGGGACAGGAGGGGAGCTCCTACAATGAGCAGTTCTTC
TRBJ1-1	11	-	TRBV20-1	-	CSAPGNTEAFF	TGCAGTGCCCCGGGCAACACTGAAGCTTTCTTT
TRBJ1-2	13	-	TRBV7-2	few	CASSSYRTAGYTF	TGTGCCAGCAGCTCCTACCGGACGGCTGGCTACACCTTC
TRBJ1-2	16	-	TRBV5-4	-	CASSLGEATRIYGYTF	TGTGCCAGCAGCTTGGGCGAGGCTACCCGTATCTATGGCTACACCTTC
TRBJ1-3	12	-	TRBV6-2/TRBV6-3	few	CASSYSGNTIYF	TGTGCCAGCAGTTACTCTGGAAACACCATATATTTT
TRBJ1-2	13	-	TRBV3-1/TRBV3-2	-	CASSQQDIGGYTF	TGTGCCAGCAGCCAACAGGACATTGGGGGCTACACCTTC
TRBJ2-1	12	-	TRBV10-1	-	CASSDTNNEQFF	TGCGCCAGCAGTGATACTAACAATGAGCAGTTCTTC
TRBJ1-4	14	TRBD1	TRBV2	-	CASSVRDRGEKLFF	TGTGCCAGCAGTGTCCGGGACAGGGGTGAAAAACTGTTTTTT